Listed below are T cell receptor beta chains from one sample, sequenced in a study of cytomegalovirus exposure and HLA in healthy donors. Using immunoSEQ multiplex PCR, the repertoire was profiled, and TCRdb retains in-frame clones only, with some absent. The table shows approximately 190,000 clones, with roughly 82% occurring only once. Sequenced sample: PBMCs. The source of these receptors is a woman aged 25 to 39 in good health and CMV-seropositive. Each CDR3 is given with its conserved first and last residue. The D gene is left open where the match is weak. Clone size, where shown, is once, few, many, or a class for clones that have expanded.

d_call: -; v_call: TRBV7-9; j_call: TRBJ1-1; clone_size: -; cdr3_nt: TGTGCCAGCAGCCTCCCGGGATTTCAGAACACTGAAGCTTTCTTT; cdr3_aa: CASSLPGFQNTEAFF
d_call: -; v_call: TRBV6-5; j_call: TRBJ2-7; clone_size: -; cdr3_nt: TGTGCCAGCAGACGATCAACAGGGTCCGAGCAGTACTTC; cdr3_aa: CASRRSTGSEQYF
d_call: -; v_call: TRBV6-1; j_call: TRBJ1-5; clone_size: -; cdr3_nt: TGTGCCAGCAGCCCCGCGAGCAAAGTTCAGCCCCAGCATTTT; cdr3_aa: CASSPASKVQPQHF
d_call: TRBD1; v_call: TRBV6-1; j_call: TRBJ1-5; clone_size: -; cdr3_nt: TGTGCCAGCAGTGAAGTATGGGGACAGTCCATAACAAAGAATAGCAATCAGCCCCAGCATTTT; cdr3_aa: CASSEVWGQSITKNSNQPQHF
d_call: -; v_call: TRBV7-9; j_call: TRBJ2-7; clone_size: -; cdr3_nt: TGTGCCAGCAGCTCCCTGGTGGGAGGATCCTACGAGCAGTACTTC; cdr3_aa: CASSSLVGGSYEQYF
d_call: TRBD2; v_call: TRBV7-6; j_call: TRBJ2-3; clone_size: -; cdr3_nt: TGTGCCAGCAGCTCTGGACTAGCGCCAGATACGCAGTATTTT; cdr3_aa: CASSSGLAPDTQYF
d_call: TRBD1; v_call: TRBV18; j_call: TRBJ1-2; clone_size: few; cdr3_nt: TGTGCCAGCTCACCGGGGACAGGGGGTGACTATGGCTACACCTTC; cdr3_aa: CASSPGTGGDYGYTF
d_call: -; v_call: TRBV11-3; j_call: TRBJ1-2; clone_size: once; cdr3_nt: TGTGCCAGCAGCCCCAGGATGGGCGTTTTATATGGCTACACCTTC; cdr3_aa: CASSPRMGVLYGYTF
d_call: TRBD1; v_call: TRBV25-1; j_call: TRBJ2-7; clone_size: -; cdr3_nt: TGTGCCAGCAGTGAGTTTTCAGGGGGTGTCTACGAGCAGTACTTC; cdr3_aa: CASSEFSGGVYEQYF
d_call: -; v_call: TRBV5-5; j_call: TRBJ1-1; clone_size: -; cdr3_nt: TGTGCCAGCAGCCCCGGGGGTCGCACTGAAGCTTTCTTT; cdr3_aa: CASSPGGRTEAFF
d_call: -; v_call: TRBV7-6; j_call: TRBJ1-1; clone_size: -; cdr3_nt: TGTGCCAGCAGCCCCTGGGCCAGGGCAGGTACTGAAGCTTTCTTT; cdr3_aa: CASSPWARAGTEAFF
d_call: TRBD2; v_call: TRBV5-1; j_call: TRBJ2-7; clone_size: -; cdr3_nt: TGCGCCAGCAGTTCCGGGACTAGCGGGGGGTACGAGCAGTACTTC; cdr3_aa: CASSSGTSGGYEQYF
d_call: TRBD1; v_call: TRBV28; j_call: TRBJ1-2; clone_size: -; cdr3_nt: TGTGCCAGCAGTTTGACGGGCCGACAGGGAAATGGCTACACCTTC; cdr3_aa: CASSLTGRQGNGYTF
d_call: -; v_call: TRBV7-6; j_call: TRBJ1-5; clone_size: few; cdr3_nt: TGTGCCAGCAGCTTAGGACAGGCGGTAAATCAGCCCCAGCATTTT; cdr3_aa: CASSLGQAVNQPQHF
d_call: TRBD2; v_call: TRBV6-1; j_call: TRBJ2-1; clone_size: -; cdr3_nt: TGTGCCAGCGGGGCCAGCGGGAGCCACAATGAGCAGTTCTTC; cdr3_aa: CASGASGSHNEQFF
d_call: TRBD1; v_call: TRBV7-8; j_call: TRBJ1-1; clone_size: -; cdr3_nt: TGTGCCAGCAGCCGCGCCGGGACAGGGGGCACTGAAGCTTTCTTT; cdr3_aa: CASSRAGTGGTEAFF
d_call: -; v_call: TRBV6-5; j_call: TRBJ2-6; clone_size: -; cdr3_nt: TGTGCCAGCAGTCCCCTAGTCTCTGGGGCCAACGTCCTGACTTTC; cdr3_aa: CASSPLVSGANVLTF
d_call: TRBD1; v_call: TRBV15; j_call: TRBJ2-3; clone_size: -; cdr3_nt: TGTGCCACCAGCAGAGGCAGGACAGGACCAGATACGCAGTATTTT; cdr3_aa: CATSRGRTGPDTQYF
d_call: -; v_call: TRBV13; j_call: TRBJ2-7; clone_size: few; cdr3_nt: TGTGCCAGCAGCTTAAGGTCAGCGTACGAGCAGTACTTC; cdr3_aa: CASSLRSAYEQYF
d_call: -; v_call: TRBV6-1; j_call: TRBJ1-5; clone_size: few; cdr3_nt: TGTGCCAGCAGTGCCACAGGGTATAGCAATCAGCCCCAGCATTTT; cdr3_aa: CASSATGYSNQPQHF
d_call: -; v_call: TRBV5-6; j_call: TRBJ2-1; clone_size: -; cdr3_nt: TGTGCCAGCAGCTCGTTAACAGCTACCTACAATGAGCAGTTCTTC; cdr3_aa: CASSSLTATYNEQFF
d_call: -; v_call: TRBV7-2; j_call: TRBJ1-1; clone_size: -; cdr3_nt: TGTGCCAGCAGCTTAGGGTTGAGCACTGAAGCTTTCTTT; cdr3_aa: CASSLGLSTEAFF
d_call: TRBD1; v_call: TRBV2; j_call: TRBJ1-2; clone_size: -; cdr3_nt: TGTGCCAGCAGTGGACAGGGGGCGAGTGACTATGGCTACACCTTC; cdr3_aa: CASSGQGASDYGYTF
d_call: -; v_call: TRBV7-8; j_call: TRBJ1-2; clone_size: -; cdr3_nt: TGTGCCAGCAGCTTGAACAGGGTCGGGTATGGCTACACCTTC; cdr3_aa: CASSLNRVGYGYTF
d_call: -; v_call: TRBV6-5; j_call: TRBJ1-5; clone_size: -; cdr3_nt: TGTGCCAGCAGCCCTACCTCCAATCAGCCCCAGCATTTT; cdr3_aa: CASSPTSNQPQHF
d_call: -; v_call: TRBV27; j_call: TRBJ2-5; clone_size: -; cdr3_nt: TGTGCCAGCAGTCACATCCCCCCGGGCCAGGGGCTACGAGAGACCCAGTACTTC; cdr3_aa: CASSHIPPGQGLRETQYF
d_call: -; v_call: TRBV5-1; j_call: TRBJ1-2; clone_size: once; cdr3_nt: TGCGCCAGCAGCACAACGGGGGGATCTTCCTATGGCTACACCTTC; cdr3_aa: CASSTTGGSSYGYTF
d_call: TRBD1; v_call: TRBV19; j_call: TRBJ2-6; clone_size: -; cdr3_nt: TGTGCCAGTACCCCGGATACAGGGGCTGGGGCCAACGTCCTGACTTTC; cdr3_aa: CASTPDTGAGANVLTF
d_call: TRBD1; v_call: TRBV29-1; j_call: TRBJ2-4; clone_size: -; cdr3_nt: TGCAGCGTTGGTAATGGGGACAGGGGGTATAACATTCAGTACTTC; cdr3_aa: CSVGNGDRGYNIQYF
d_call: -; v_call: TRBV14; j_call: TRBJ1-1; clone_size: -; cdr3_nt: TGTGCCAGCAGCCAAAGTTTTGGGCAGGGTATGACTGAAGCTTTCTTT; cdr3_aa: CASSQSFGQGMTEAFF
d_call: -; v_call: TRBV28; j_call: TRBJ2-1; clone_size: -; cdr3_nt: TGTGCCAGCAAGAGGGCTACTAGCAGCAGGGCTGAGCAGTTCTTC; cdr3_aa: CASKRATSSRAEQFF
d_call: -; v_call: TRBV28; j_call: TRBJ1-4; clone_size: -; cdr3_nt: TGTGCCAGCAGTTTGTTAAGCGAAAAACTGTTTTTT; cdr3_aa: CASSLLSEKLFF
d_call: -; v_call: TRBV19; j_call: TRBJ2-1; clone_size: -; cdr3_nt: TGTGCCAGCCGAAGTTCTGTGCGTACGGGTGAGCAGTTCTTC; cdr3_aa: CASRSSVRTGEQFF
d_call: -; v_call: TRBV7-3; j_call: TRBJ2-1; clone_size: -; cdr3_nt: TGTGCCAGCAGCTTAGCGGCTAGCTCCTACAATGAGCAGTTCTTC; cdr3_aa: CASSLAASSYNEQFF
d_call: -; v_call: TRBV7-6; j_call: TRBJ1-1; clone_size: once; cdr3_nt: TGTGCCAGCAGCCCCTATGTGAACACTGAAGCTTTCTTT; cdr3_aa: CASSPYVNTEAFF